This T cell receptor (beta chain) appears in the sequencing data of a study of control samples from healthy donors and cancer patients. The CDR3 covers 13 residues. Germline V CDR1 and CDR2: SNHLY, FYNNEI. Trimming removed 10 bases at V and 1 base at J, with 11 bases between. Method: immunoSEQ multiplex PCR; TCRdb's copy keeps in-frame clones and lacks some. The sample holds around 100,000 clones, 80% to 95% seen once. The TCR comes from a human donor in good health. The donor label of this sample is uncertain. The J gene is TRBJ1-3, the V gene TRBV2; D is ambiguous. Sequencing used blood. The DNA for the CDR3 is TGTGCCACTGGCCAGAGTTCTGGAAACACCATATATTTT. This gives the protein CATGQSSGNTIYF.